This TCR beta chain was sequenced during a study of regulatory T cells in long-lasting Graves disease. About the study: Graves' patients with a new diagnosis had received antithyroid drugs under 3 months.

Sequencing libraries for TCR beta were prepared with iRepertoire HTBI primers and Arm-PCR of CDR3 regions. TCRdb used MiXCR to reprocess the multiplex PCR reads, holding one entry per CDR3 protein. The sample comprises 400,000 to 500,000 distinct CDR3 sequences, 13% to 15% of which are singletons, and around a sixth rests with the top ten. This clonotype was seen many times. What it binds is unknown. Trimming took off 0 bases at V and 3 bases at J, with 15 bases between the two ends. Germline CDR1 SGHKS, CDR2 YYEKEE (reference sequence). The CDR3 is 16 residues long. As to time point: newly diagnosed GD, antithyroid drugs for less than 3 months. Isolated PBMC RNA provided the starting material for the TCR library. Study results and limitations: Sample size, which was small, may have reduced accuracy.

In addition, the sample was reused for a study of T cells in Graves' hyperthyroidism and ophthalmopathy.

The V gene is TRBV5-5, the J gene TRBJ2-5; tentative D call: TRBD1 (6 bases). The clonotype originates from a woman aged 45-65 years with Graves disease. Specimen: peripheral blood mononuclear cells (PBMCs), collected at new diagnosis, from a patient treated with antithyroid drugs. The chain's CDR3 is CASSLVGQSGKETQYF. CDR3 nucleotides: TGTGCCAGCAGCTTGGTTGGACAGTCCGGAAAAGAGACCCAGTACTTC.